Below, 5 T cell receptor beta chains from the same sample are listed, as sequenced in a study of blood T cell repertoires in COVID-19. Produced via immunoSEQ multiplex PCR; TCRdb's table is partial and in-frame only. The data contain some 250,000 clones, approximately 83% of them singletons. The sequenced sample consisted of PBMCs or T cells enriched from blood (not recorded which). Receptors originate from a woman in her thirties or forties with acute COVID-19.

The CDR3 bases are TGCGCCAGCAGCACCTTAACCGGGACAGGGGTCTACGAGCAGTACTTC. This encodes CASSTLTGTGVYEQYF. The chain employs TRBV5-1 and TRBJ2-7; 10 nucleotides agree with TRBD1. V trimming: 4 bases; J trimming: 3 bases; junction bases outside the gene matches: 10. The CDR3 is 16 amino acids. Germline V gene lookup returns CDR1 SGHRS and CDR2 YFSETQ.

The chain couples TRBV29-1 to TRBJ2-2, with TRBD1 identical over 9 bases. Unmatched junction bases numbered 4, after V lost 4 bases and J lost 4 bases. Germline CDR1 SQVTM, CDR2 ANQGSEA. The CDR3 covers 14 residues. DNA for the CDR3: TGCAGCGTTGGAGGGACAGGGAGCACCGGGGAGCTGTTTTTT. This sequence encodes CSVGGTGSTGELFF.

V is TRBV10-2 and J is TRBJ2-1; 9 nucleotides agree with TRBD2. The germline CDR1 and CDR2 sequences are WSHSY and SAAADI. This CDR3 spans 14 amino acids. Trimming cost V 6 bases and J 8 bases; bases outside gene matches: 8. The CDR3 DNA reads as TGCGCCAGCAGCAGGACTAGCGATGGGGATGAGCAGTTCTTC. Its translation: CASSRTSDGDEQFF.

The V and J genes are TRBV14 and TRBJ2-7; D is perhaps TRBD2 (5 bases). The germline gives CDR1 SGHDN, CDR2 FVKESK. There are 14 residues in the CDR3. The V gene lost 4 bases and the J gene lost 7 bases, with 17 bases spanning the gap. The CDR3 DNA sequence: TGTGCCAGCAGCCCAACACTCTTAAGGGAGGAGCAGTACTTC. Residues: CASSPTLLREEQYF.

This chain connects TRBV19 to TRBJ1-1, with a possible D match to TRBD1 (6 bases). V lost 8 bases to trimming and J lost 1 base, with 11 bases between them. Germline CDR1 is LNHDA and CDR2 is SQIVND (reference sequence). The CDR3 has 13 residues. The CDR3 bases are TGTGCCAGTCAACCGGGACAGAACACTGAAGCTTTCTTT. The encoded protein is CASQPGQNTEAFF.